Below, one T cell receptor (beta chain) is given with its context. What it binds is not known. TCRdb reanalysed the RT-PCR reads using MiXCR and keeps one entry per CDR3 protein. The sample holds 700,000 to 800,000 distinct CDR3 sequences, around 20% seen once. Trimming stripped 4 bases from V and 8 bases from J, with 18 bases between. The V gene's germline CDR1 is MNHEY and CDR2 SVGAGI. The CDR3 consists of 15 residues. This entry comes from a study of response to subunit inactivated influenza vaccine. The study's findings and limits: Researchers suggested that each seasonal influenza vaccination recruits few new T cells.

The sequencing here drew on PBMCs from blood, taken roughly 5 days after vaccination. The chain recombines TRBV6-5 with TRBJ2-1, with D unresolved. This sequence was found in a man aged 50 or older who received an inactivated influenza vaccine. Here the CDR3 reads CASSFLGPGLDEQFF. The CDR3, as DNA: TGTGCCAGCAGTTTTCTCGGACCGGGCCTCGATGAGCAGTTCTTC.